Listed below are T cell receptor beta chains from one sample, sequenced in a study of cytomegalovirus exposure and HLA in healthy donors. TCRdb's table, derived via immunoSEQ multiplex PCR, lists solely in-frame clones and lacks some. The table records under 200,000 clones, around 78% of them present only once. Source material: PBMCs. These receptors came from a woman between 35 and 50 years old in good health and CMV-seropositive. Each CDR3 is given with its conserved first and last residue.

v_gene	j_gene	CDR3aa
TRBV29-1	TRBJ2-3	CSVPGGPRDGDTQYF
TRBV27	TRBJ1-5	CASRNLQGVNQPQHF
TRBV19	TRBJ2-7	CASSRAGTVSYEQYF
TRBV5-6	TRBJ1-1	CASSLSFNTEAFF
TRBV19	TRBJ1-4	CASSIGGVGGEKLFF
TRBV2	TRBJ1-6	CASIQERYNSPLHF
TRBV7-9	TRBJ2-3	CASSQGAPLNTDTQYF
TRBV6-5	TRBJ1-2	CASRPGQGRYGYTF
TRBV28	TRBJ2-1	CASSLYLRSGYNEQFF
TRBV10-3	TRBJ1-1	CATREGAAMNTEAFF
TRBV5-1	TRBJ1-4	CASSFGQFVENEKLFF
TRBV19	TRBJ1-5	CASSIPGVGNQPQHF
TRBV7-2	TRBJ1-5	CASSRSTGKDQPQHF
TRBV28	TRBJ2-2	CASRKGLANTGELFF
TRBV5-1	TRBJ1-2	CASSLAGRSGYTF
TRBV29-1	TRBJ1-2	CSVVAQIPFYGYTF
TRBV6-6	TRBJ1-4	CASTIPGGGEKLFF
TRBV7-9	TRBJ2-2	CASSSTSTSANTGELFF
TRBV27	TRBJ1-4	CASSFWGTGDEKLFF
TRBV28	TRBJ2-1	CASKGPYNEQFF
TRBV5-1	TRBJ2-1	CASSSGTDNEQFF
TRBV2	TRBJ1-1	CASSQDTGANTEAFF
TRBV6-5	NA	CASSYSMAGSQGEQYF
TRBV5-1	TRBJ2-3	CASSLEVGLSTDTQYF